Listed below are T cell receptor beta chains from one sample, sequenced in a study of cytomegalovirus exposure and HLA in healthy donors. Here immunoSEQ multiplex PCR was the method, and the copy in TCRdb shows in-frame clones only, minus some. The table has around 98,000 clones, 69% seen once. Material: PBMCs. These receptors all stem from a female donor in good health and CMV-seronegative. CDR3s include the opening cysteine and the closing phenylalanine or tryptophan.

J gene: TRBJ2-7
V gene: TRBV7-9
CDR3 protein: CSSSLTESYEQYF

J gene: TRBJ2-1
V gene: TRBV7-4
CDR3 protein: CASDRDEQFF

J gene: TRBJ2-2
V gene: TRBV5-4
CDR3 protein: CASSSWSSGNAGELFF

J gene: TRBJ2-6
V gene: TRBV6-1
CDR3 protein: CASSEEGSGANALIF

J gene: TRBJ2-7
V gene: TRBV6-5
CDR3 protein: CASRLTSGTYEQYF

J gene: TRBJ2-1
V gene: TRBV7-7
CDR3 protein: CASSSGQYNEQFF

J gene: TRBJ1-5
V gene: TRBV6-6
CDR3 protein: CASSYGTAYQPQHF

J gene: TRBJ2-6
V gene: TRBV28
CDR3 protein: CASCQGFVEANVLTF

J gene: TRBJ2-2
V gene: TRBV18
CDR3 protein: CASSPNRSTGELFF

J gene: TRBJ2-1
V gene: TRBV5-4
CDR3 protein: CASSPRTSGTNEQFF

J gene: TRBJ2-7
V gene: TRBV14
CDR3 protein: CASSQVAGTFYEQYF

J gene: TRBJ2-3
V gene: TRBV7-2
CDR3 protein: CASSFQRGRTDTQYF

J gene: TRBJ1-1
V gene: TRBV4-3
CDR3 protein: CASSQDLPRGGHPEAFF

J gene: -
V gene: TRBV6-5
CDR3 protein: CASSYSQLNAYEQYF

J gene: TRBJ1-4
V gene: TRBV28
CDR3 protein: CASSKPQGSAEKLFF

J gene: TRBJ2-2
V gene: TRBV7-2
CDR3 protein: CASSLRLAGVSGELFF

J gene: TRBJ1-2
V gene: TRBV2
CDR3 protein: CASTGQAQVGGYTF

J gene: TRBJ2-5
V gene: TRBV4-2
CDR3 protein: CASSQERTSGIETQYF

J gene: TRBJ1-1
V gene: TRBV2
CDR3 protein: CASNNGQADFAFF

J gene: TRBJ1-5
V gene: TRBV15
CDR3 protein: CATSRDLQQGYQPQHF

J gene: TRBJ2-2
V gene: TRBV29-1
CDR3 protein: CSVEVSAGANTGELFF

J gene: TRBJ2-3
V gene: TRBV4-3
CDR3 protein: CASSQDRGGPDTQYF

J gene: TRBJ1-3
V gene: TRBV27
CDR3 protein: CASSSRGGARGNTIYF

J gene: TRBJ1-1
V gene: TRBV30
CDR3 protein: CAWTRQGLNTEAFF

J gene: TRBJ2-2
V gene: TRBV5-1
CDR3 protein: CASSWGGNTGELFF

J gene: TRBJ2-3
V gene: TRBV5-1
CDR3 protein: CASSLRGQGFTDTQYF

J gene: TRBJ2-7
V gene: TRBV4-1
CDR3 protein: CASSHVGVSSYEQYF

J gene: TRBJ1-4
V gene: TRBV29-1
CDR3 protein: CSVEYPPVPTNEKLFF

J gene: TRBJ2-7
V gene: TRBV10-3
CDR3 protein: CAISEVGRPGQYF

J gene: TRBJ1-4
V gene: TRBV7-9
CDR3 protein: CASSFTSGQGGEKLFF

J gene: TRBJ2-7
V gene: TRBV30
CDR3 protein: CAWSGYPNYEQYF

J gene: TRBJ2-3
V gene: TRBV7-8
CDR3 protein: CASSLGHGGTRFTDTQYF

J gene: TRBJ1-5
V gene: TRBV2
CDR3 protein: CASSEGPEGAQHF

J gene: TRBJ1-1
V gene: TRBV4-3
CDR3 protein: CASSQEGRLNTEAFF

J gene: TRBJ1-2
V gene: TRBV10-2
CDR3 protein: CASTGTGDRGGYTF

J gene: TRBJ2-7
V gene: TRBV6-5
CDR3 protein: CASSSGGSYEQYF

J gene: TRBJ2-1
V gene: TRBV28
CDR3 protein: CASSGSYSNEQFF

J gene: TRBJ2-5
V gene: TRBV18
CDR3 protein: CASSSMTGYQETQYF

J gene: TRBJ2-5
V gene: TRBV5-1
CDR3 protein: CASSLRITETQYF

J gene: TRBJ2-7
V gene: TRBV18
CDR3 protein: CASSRSQGIGSYEQYF

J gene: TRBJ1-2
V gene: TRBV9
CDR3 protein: CASSAGINYGYTF

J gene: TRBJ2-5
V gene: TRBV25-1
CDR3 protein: CASSDSGGGVQTQYF

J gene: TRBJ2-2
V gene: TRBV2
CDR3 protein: CASSATSTGELFF

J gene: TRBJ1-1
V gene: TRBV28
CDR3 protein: CASSIPRGGMNTEAFF

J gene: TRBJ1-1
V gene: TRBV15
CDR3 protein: CATSMGQAREAFF

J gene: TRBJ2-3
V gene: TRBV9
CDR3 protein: CASSVAVSTDTQYF

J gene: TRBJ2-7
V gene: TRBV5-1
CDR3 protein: CASSLGSPGTINPYEQYF

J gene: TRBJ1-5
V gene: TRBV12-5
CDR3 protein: CASAYLSGNQPQHF

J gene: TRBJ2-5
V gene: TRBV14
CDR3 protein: CASSQDTGGSPSWETQYF

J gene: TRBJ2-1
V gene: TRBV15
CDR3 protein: CATSRETDYNEQFF

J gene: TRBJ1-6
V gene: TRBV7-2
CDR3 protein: CASSWDRAGNSPLHF

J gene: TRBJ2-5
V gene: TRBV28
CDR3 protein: CASSSPKGVTETQYF

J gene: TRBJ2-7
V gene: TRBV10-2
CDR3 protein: CASSESQGEGRQQYF